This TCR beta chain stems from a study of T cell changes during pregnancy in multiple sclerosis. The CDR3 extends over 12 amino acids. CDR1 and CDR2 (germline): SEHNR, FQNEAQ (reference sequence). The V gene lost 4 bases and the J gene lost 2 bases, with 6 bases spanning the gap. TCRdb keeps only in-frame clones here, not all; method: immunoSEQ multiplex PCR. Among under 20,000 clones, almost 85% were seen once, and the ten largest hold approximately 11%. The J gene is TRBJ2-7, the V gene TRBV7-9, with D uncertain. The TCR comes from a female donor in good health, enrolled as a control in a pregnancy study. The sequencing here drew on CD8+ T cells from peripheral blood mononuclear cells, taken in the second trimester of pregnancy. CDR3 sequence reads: CASSSLPYEQYF. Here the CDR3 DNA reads TGTGCCAGCAGCTCCCTCCCCTACGAGCAGTACTTC.